These T cell receptor beta chains were read from a single sample in a study of blood T cell repertoires in COVID-19. The protocol was immunoSEQ multiplex PCR, while the TCRdb copy is restricted to in-frame clones and leaves out a portion. The data contain 60,000 to 85,000 clones, about 91% of them singletons. Sequencing input: peripheral blood. These TCRs come from a man aged 35-49 years with COVID-19, enrolled during active disease. CDR3s include the opening cysteine and the closing phenylalanine or tryptophan. A D gene is named only where the DNA matches it firmly. Clone size appears in some rows only: once, few, many, or a class for an expanded clone.

NA	TRBV10-3	TRBD2	TRBJ2-3	CAVTRGDSTDTQYF	TGTGCCGTTACCCGGGGGGACAGCACAGATACGCAGTATTTT
NA	TRBV20-1	TRBD1	TRBJ1-2	CSASLGQGNYGYTF	TGCAGTGCTAGTCTCGGACAGGGCAACTATGGCTACACCTTC
NA	TRBV18	TRBD1	TRBJ2-7	CASSPGQGFYEQYF	TGTGCCAGCTCCCCGGGACAGGGCTTCTACGAGCAGTACTTC
NA	TRBV5-4	TRBD1	TRBJ2-1	CASSLTTGSYNEQFF	TGTGCCAGCAGCTTAACGACAGGGTCCTACAATGAGCAGTTCTTC
NA	TRBV3-1/TRBV3-2	NA	TRBJ2-5	CASSQASIIETQYF	TGTGCCAGCAGCCAAGCCTCTATCATAGAGACCCAGTACTTC
NA	TRBV2	TRBD1	TRBJ1-2	CASSGDRAFRTF	TGTGCCAGCAGTGGGGACAGGGCCTTTAGAACCTTC
NA	TRBV3-1/TRBV3-2	TRBD2	TRBJ2-1	CASSQGLAVYNEQFF	TGTGCCAGCAGCCAAGGGCTAGCGGTCTACAATGAGCAGTTCTTC
once	TRBV28	NA	TRBJ1-1	CASSGSGAFF	TGTGCCAGCAGTGGATCCGGGGCTTTCTTT
NA	TRBV7-3	TRBD1	TRBJ2-3	CASSLVGQGFSDTQYF	TGTGCCAGCAGCTTAGTGGGACAGGGGTTCTCAGATACGCAGTATTTT
NA	TRBV6-5	NA	TRBJ1-1	CASSPRTATRGAFF	TGTGCCAGCAGTCCGAGGACAGCTACCAGGGGAGCTTTCTTT
once	TRBV11-2	NA	TRBJ1-1	CASRPQGVTEAFF	TGTGCCAGCAGACCACAGGGTGTCACTGAAGCTTTCTTT
NA	TRBV5-1	TRBD1	TRBJ2-7	CASSRQGPSYEQYF	TGCGCCAGCAGCCGACAGGGTCCTTCCTACGAGCAGTACTTC
NA	TRBV7-9	TRBD1	TRBJ1-2	CASSFGGTGDGYTF	TGTGCCAGCAGCTTTGGTGGGACAGGGGATGGCTACACCTTC
once	TRBV25-1	TRBD1	TRBJ1-6	CASSEGQGVSLHF	TGTGCCAGCAGTGAAGGACAGGGAGTTTCCCTCCACTTT
NA	TRBV7-2	TRBD1	TRBJ1-5	CASSVGTGGDQPQHF	TGTGCCAGCAGCGTAGGGACAGGGGGTGATCAGCCCCAGCATTTT
NA	TRBV2	NA	TRBJ1-5	CASRAGNQPQHF	TGTGCCAGCAGGGCAGGCAATCAGCCCCAGCATTTT
NA	TRBV19	NA	TRBJ2-1	CASSAGSSYNEQFF	TGTGCCAGTAGTGCGGGAAGCTCCTACAATGAGCAGTTCTTC
once	TRBV7-3	NA	TRBJ2-1	CASSPKTDGEQFF	TGTGCCAGCAGCCCGAAGACAGATGGTGAGCAGTTCTTC
NA	TRBV5-1	NA	TRBJ2-3	CASSLGGVSTDTQYF	TGCGCCAGCAGCTTAGGAGGGGTAAGCACAGATACGCAGTATTTT
NA	TRBV5-8	NA	TRBJ1-3	CASSLDRAGNTIYF	TGTGCCAGCAGCTTGGACAGGGCTGGAAACACCATATATTTT
NA	TRBV6-5	NA	TRBJ1-5	CASSLLGGSGQPQHF	TGTGCCAGCAGTTTACTCGGGGGATCGGGCCAGCCCCAGCATTTT
NA	TRBV27	NA	TRBJ2-2	CASSLLLGDGLLQGGTGELFF	TGTGCCAGCAGTTTATTATTGGGGGACGGACTCCTCCAAGGAGGGACCGGGGAGCTGTTTTTT
NA	TRBV5-4	NA	TRBJ2-2	CASTLGGTEGTGELFF	TGTGCCAGCACCCTGGGTGGGACGGAGGGCACCGGGGAGCTGTTTTTT
NA	TRBV5-1	TRBD1	TRBJ2-7	CASSLNRGSYEQYF	TGCGCCAGCAGCTTGAACAGGGGGAGCTACGAGCAGTACTTC
once	TRBV10-3	NA	TRBJ2-1	CAISDRRTGSSYNEQFF	TGTGCCATCAGTGATCGCCGAACAGGGAGCTCCTACAATGAGCAGTTCTTC
NA	TRBV7-3	NA	TRBJ2-3	CASSLRPGAHTDTQYF	TGTGCCAGCAGCCTAAGGCCAGGGGCCCACACAGATACGCAGTATTTT
NA	TRBV4-2	TRBD1	TRBJ1-3	CASSQTGGAGNTIYF	TGTGCCAGCAGCCAAACAGGGGGCGCGGGAAACACCATATATTTT
NA	TRBV29-1	TRBD1	TRBJ1-4	CSVRQGTNEKLFF	TGCAGCGTACGACAGGGGACTAATGAAAAACTGTTTTTT
NA	TRBV18	NA	TRBJ1-2	CASSPPRGSNYGYTF	TGTGCCAGCTCACCACCGAGGGGGTCGAACTATGGCTACACCTTC
NA	TRBV3-1/TRBV3-2	TRBD1	TRBJ1-2	CASSLGTAHYTF	TGTGCCAGCAGCCTCGGGACAGCCCACTACACCTTC
NA	TRBV14	NA	TRBJ2-2	CASRNSGAGELFF	TGTGCCAGCAGAAATTCGGGGGCCGGGGAGCTGTTTTTT
NA	TRBV14	TRBD1	TRBJ1-1	CASSSPGQATNAFF	TGTGCCAGCAGCTCCCCAGGACAGGCGACGAATGCTTTCTTT
NA	TRBV5-1	NA	TRBJ1-5	CASSVGAGSNQPQHF	TGCGCCAGCAGCGTAGGGGCGGGAAGCAATCAGCCCCAGCATTTT
NA	TRBV7-9	TRBD2	TRBJ2-2	CASSTTGLAGNTGELFF	TGTGCCAGCAGTACCACGGGACTAGCGGGGAACACCGGGGAGCTGTTTTTT
NA	TRBV6-4	NA	TRBJ1-1	CASSTRENTEAFF	TGTGCCAGCAGTACTCGTGAGAACACTGAAGCTTTCTTT
NA	TRBV6-5	NA	TRBJ2-5	CASTPGIETQYF	TGTGCCAGCACTCCAGGGATAGAGACCCAGTACTTC
NA	TRBV7-2	NA	TRBJ2-7	CASSLGAGYEQYF	TGTGCCAGCAGCTTAGGGGCGGGATACGAGCAGTACTTC
once	TRBV30	TRBD2	TRBJ2-5	CAWSSKRGGHETQYF	TGTGCCTGGAGTAGTAAGCGGGGGGGTCACGAGACCCAGTACTTC
NA	TRBV10-2	NA	TRBJ2-7	CARSNYEQYF	TGCGCCAGGTCAAACTACGAGCAGTACTTC
NA	TRBV5-4	TRBD1	TRBJ2-3	CASSLGQGPTDTQYF	TGTGCCAGCAGCCTAGGACAGGGCCCCACAGATACGCAGTATTTT
NA	TRBV5-1	TRBD1	TRBJ2-7	CASSLGGDRGYEQYF	TGCGCCAGCAGCTTGGGTGGGGACAGAGGTTACGAGCAGTACTTC
NA	TRBV5-1	TRBD2	TRBJ2-7	CASSFSGGDEQYF	TGCGCCAGCAGCTTTAGCGGGGGGGACGAGCAGTACTTC
NA	TRBV9	NA	TRBJ2-1	CASSVGSSYNEQFF	TGTGCCAGCAGCGTAGGGAGCTCCTACAATGAGCAGTTCTTC
NA	TRBV7-6	TRBD2	TRBJ2-1	CASSPSGGGDYNEQFF	TGTGCCAGCAGCCCCTCTGGCGGGGGAGATTACAATGAGCAGTTCTTC
NA	TRBV6-5	NA	TRBJ1-4	CASSLLRGEKLFF	TGTGCCAGCAGTCTCCTTAGGGGCGAAAAACTGTTTTTT
few	TRBV7-3	NA	TRBJ2-7	CASSPTGTSDEQYF	TGTGCCAGCAGCCCTACAGGGACGTCGGACGAGCAGTACTTC
few	TRBV12-5	NA	TRBJ1-1	CASGPDPGAFF	TGTGCTAGTGGCCCCGACCCGGGTGCTTTCTTT
NA	TRBV20-1	TRBD2	TRBJ2-3	CSASPSGVRYGTQYF	TGCAGTGCTAGTCCCAGCGGGGTTCGGTACGGTACGCAGTATTTT
NA	TRBV7-9	TRBD2	TRBJ2-1	CASSFQRGSYNEQFF	TGTGCCAGCAGCTTTCAGCGGGGGTCCTACAATGAGCAGTTCTTC
NA	TRBV13	NA	TRBJ2-5	CASSLLETQYF	TGTGCCAGCAGCCTCCTGGAGACCCAGTACTTC
NA	TRBV28	TRBD1	TRBJ2-3	CASTVVTGDLNEQYF	TGTGCCAGCACTGTAGTGACAGGGGACCTTAACGAGCAGTATTTT
once	TRBV3-1/TRBV3-2	NA	TRBJ2-3	CASSQEEGSTDTQYF	TGTGCCAGCAGCCAAGAGGAGGGAAGCACAGATACGCAGTATTTT
NA	TRBV19	TRBD2	TRBJ2-1	CASSTTWGGDNEQFF	TGTGCCAGTAGTACTACGTGGGGGGGGGACAATGAGCAGTTCTTC
NA	TRBV12-5	TRBD1	TRBJ1-1	CASGLTTGGITEAFF	TGTGCTAGTGGTTTGACGACAGGGGGGATTACTGAAGCTTTCTTT
NA	TRBV19	NA	TRBJ1-2	CASSTHLENGYTF	TGTGCCAGTAGTACACATCTGGAGAATGGCTACACCTTC
NA	TRBV19	TRBD1	TRBJ1-2	CASTSEGQGASVGYTF	TGTGCCAGTACCTCTGAAGGACAGGGGGCGTCGGTGGGCTACACCTTC
few	TRBV25-1	NA	TRBJ1-2	CASSLTGTYGYTF	TGTGCCAGCAGCCTCACAGGGACCTATGGCTACACCTTC